The 27 T cell receptor beta chains presented below share a single source sample, sequenced in a study of early T cells in non-severe SARS-CoV-2 infection. MiXCR, run by TCRdb on the 5' RACE reads, gives a single entry per CDR3 protein. The sample consists of about 45,000 distinct CDR3 sequences, about 9.9% of them appearing once. The sample was whole blood. The source is an adult who was a healthcare worker with PCR-confirmed SARS-CoV-2 infection or an uninfected control (not recorded which).

The table lists this clonotype with many counts. The chain uses TRBV20-1 and TRBJ2-5; 7 bases agree with TRBD2. Germline-derived CDR1 and CDR2 are DFQATT and SNEGSKA (reference sequence). This CDR3 spans 14 amino acids. Germline trimming cut 6 bases from V and 5 bases from J; bases unmatched to any gene: 12. The CDR3 DNA sequence: TGCAGTGCCGACCTAACGGCGGGAGCCGAGACCCAGTACTTC. It translates to CSADLTAGAETQYF.

This clonotype has at least ten counts. This rearrangement joins TRBV12-3 or TRBV12-4 to TRBJ1-5, with 7 bases fitting TRBD1. This CDR3 is 15 amino acids long. The ends lost 6 bases at V and 6 bases at J; junction bases unmatched: 11. CDR3 loop: CASRRGTAALQPQHF. DNA of the CDR3: TGTGCCAGCAGGCGTGGGACAGCAGCTCTTCAGCCCCAGCATTTT.

The sample holds many counts of this clonotype. The genes are TRBV7-2 and TRBJ2-7, with 10 bases aligning to TRBD2. Trimming cost V 5 bases and J 0 bases; bases outside gene matches: 4. The germline CDR1 and CDR2 sequences are SGHTA and FQGNSA. The CDR3 length is 15 residues. Here the CDR3 reads CASSPRLAGSYEQYF. CDR3 coding DNA: TGTGCCAGCAGCCCTCGACTAGCGGGCTCCTACGAGCAGTACTTC.

This clonotype was observed many times. The chain uses TRBV5-5 and TRBJ2-3; D gene ambiguous. The CDR3 is 15 amino acids. CDR1 SGHKS and CDR2 YYEKEE come from the germline V gene (reference sequence). The ends were cut back, 1 base at V and 1 base at J, with 10 bases in the middle. In DNA, the CDR3 is TGTGCCAGCAGCTTGCTAAGTGGTGGCACAGATACGCAGTATTTT. Encoded protein: CASSLLSGGTDTQYF.

The rearrangement links TRBV27 to TRBJ1-1; D gene uncertain. The V gene lost 6 bases and the J gene lost 1 base, with 9 bases spanning the gap. From germline, CDR1 is MNHEY and CDR2 SMNVEV (reference sequence). The CDR3 has 13 residues. Here the CDR3 reads CASRSRGNTEAFF. DNA of the CDR3: TGTGCCAGCAGGAGCCGGGGGAACACTGAAGCTTTCTTT.

This clonotype was seen repeatedly, ten times or more. The rearrangement links TRBV29-1 to TRBJ2-5; D is undetermined. This CDR3 is built from 11 residues. V gave up 2 bases and J gave up 4 bases, with 5 bases separating them. The germline CDR1 and CDR2 sequences are SQVTM and ANQGSEA. CDR3 amino acids: CSVELRETQYF. CDR3 DNA: TGCAGCGTTGAATTACGAGAGACCCAGTACTTC.

This clonotype was detected only a few times. V usage is TRBV7-9 and J usage is TRBJ1-4, with D possibly matching TRBD1 (5 bases). The CDR3 contains 15 residues. V lost 5 bases to trimming and J lost 0 bases, with 10 bases between them. The V gene's germline CDR1 is SEHNR and CDR2 FQNEAQ (reference sequence). The CDR3 protein is CASSIGAPTNEKLFF. In DNA, the CDR3 is TGTGCCAGCAGCATAGGGGCGCCAACTAATGAAAAACTGTTTTTT.

This clonotype was recorded a few times. The V and J genes are TRBV6-2 or TRBV6-3 and TRBJ2-7, with 7 positions matching TRBD2. This CDR3 region has 13 residues. Germline-derived CDR1 and CDR2 are MNHEY and SVGEGT. V was clipped by 2 bases and J by 4 bases; unmatched bases: 2. The CDR3 DNA is TGTGCCAGCAGTTACGCGGGAGTTTACGAGCAGTACTTC. It codes for CASSYAGVYEQYF.

This chain links TRBV6-2 or TRBV6-3 with TRBJ2-4; D is ambiguous. CDR1 MNHEY and CDR2 SVGEGT come from the germline V gene. This CDR3 has 12 residues. Deletions cut 8 bases from V and 4 bases from J, with 9 bases between. CDR3 DNA sequence: TGTGCCAGCCAAGGGTCGAAAAACATTCAGTACTTC. Protein product: CASQGSKNIQYF.

The V call is TRBV7-3, the J call TRBJ1-1, with 7 bases lining up with TRBD1. CDR3 length equals 14 residues. V lost 5 bases to trimming and J lost 11 bases; unmatched junction nucleotides: 14. Germline assignment: CDR1 SGHTA and CDR2 FQGTGA. The CDR3 loop is CASSPSRGIKMAFF. In DNA, the CDR3 is TGTGCCAGCAGCCCATCCAGGGGGATCAAAATGGCTTTCTTT. The whole variable domain, filled in from reference TRBV7-3 and TRBJ1-1, reads GAGVSQTPSNKVTEKGKYVELRCDPISGHTALYWYRQSLGQGPEFLIYFQGTGAADDSGLPNDRFFAVRPEGSVSTLKIQRTERGDSAVYLCASSPSRGIKMAFFGQGTRLTVV.

This clonotype was recorded at least ten times. The rearrangement joins TRBV6-6 to TRBJ1-1; perhaps TRBD1 as D (6 bases). Trimming stripped 4 bases from V and 4 bases from J, with 13 bases between. The V gene's germline CDR1 is MNHNY and CDR2 SVGAGI (reference sequence). The CDR3 has 14 amino acids. The CDR3 DNA reads as TGTGCCAGCAGTTTTATAACAGGGAGCACTGAAGCTTTCTTT. Translation gives CASSFITGSTEAFF.

The V call is TRBV28, the J call TRBJ2-7; 12 nucleotides align to TRBD2. Trimming removed 4 bases from V and 5 bases from J; junction bases left unmatched: 6. The CDR3 extends over 15 amino acids. In germline, CDR1 is MDHEN, CDR2 SYDVKM. For the CDR3, the DNA is TGTGCCAGCAGTTCCCCTAGCGGGAGGGCCCACGAGCAGTACTTC. Translation: CASSSPSGRAHEQYF.

The sample holds many counts of this clonotype. The chain recombines TRBV7-2 with TRBJ2-7; D is undetermined. Germline CDR1 is SGHTA and CDR2 is FQGNSA. Trimming left V 3 bases short and J 7 bases short, with 7 bases between. The CDR3 is made up of 11 amino acids. The CDR3 nucleotides are TGTGCCAGCAGCTTTGAGGCGGAGCAGTACTTC. Its protein product is CASSFEAEQYF.

This clonotype was counted only a few times. V gene TRBV3-1 combines with J gene TRBJ1-1; tentatively, D is TRBD1 (5 bases). The CDR3 runs 16 residues. Germline V CDR1 and CDR2: LGHDT, YNNKEL (reference sequence). V was shortened by 1 base and J by 5 bases, with 17 bases between the two germline ends. CDR3 loop: CASSQGAGSLVTEAFF. The DNA for the CDR3 is TGTGCCAGCAGCCAAGGGGCAGGGTCCTTGGTGACTGAAGCTTTCTTT.

A few counts support this clonotype. CDR3 protein: CASLAGMNTEAFF. The CDR3 DNA follows: TGTGCCAGCCTCGCGGGTATGAACACTGAAGCTTTCTTT. The rearrangement uses TRBV6-6 and TRBJ1-1; D remains ambiguous. Trimming left V 8 bases short and J 0 bases short, with 10 bases between. CDR1 and CDR2 from the germline V gene are MNHNY and SVGAGI (reference sequence). There are 13 residues in the CDR3.

This clonotype was picked up many times. The chain has TRBV6-6 and TRBJ2-5, with D possibly being TRBD1 (6 bases). Germline V gene data show CDR1 as MNHNY and CDR2 as SVGAGI (reference sequence). The V and J ends lost 2 bases and 5 bases respectively, with 9 bases between them. The CDR3 runs 13 residues. The CDR3 spells CASSYGGGETQYF. In nucleotides, the CDR3 is TGTGCCAGCAGTTACGGGGGCGGTGAGACCCAGTACTTC.

The chain recombines TRBV29-1 with TRBJ2-4; TRBD2 agrees at 15 bases. In germline, CDR1 is SQVTM, CDR2 ANQGSEA. CDR3 length: 15 amino acids. Germline trimming cut 5 bases from V and 7 bases from J; bases unmatched to any gene: 6. The CDR3 DNA reads TGCAGCGTTCGAGGACTAGCGGGAGGGGCTAACATTCAGTACTTC. This codes for CSVRGLAGGANIQYF. The variable domain in full, with the rest retrieved from reference TRBV29-1 and TRBJ2-4, is SAVISQKPSRDICQRGTSLTIQCQVDSQVTMMFWYRQQPGQSLTLIATANQGSEATYESGFVIDKFPISRPNLTFSTLTVSNMSPEDSSIYLCSVRGLAGGANIQYFGAGTRLSVL.

There are many counts of this clonotype. The chain carries TRBV28 and TRBJ2-2; D is perhaps TRBD1 or TRBD2 (5 bases each). Trimming pared 5 bases from V and 4 bases from J, leaving 11 bases between. Germline V gene data show CDR1 as MDHEN and CDR2 as SYDVKM. The CDR3 is made up of 14 amino acids. The CDR3 reads CASSPGASTGELFF. The CDR3 nucleotides are TGTGCCAGCAGTCCCGGGGCGAGCACCGGGGAGCTGTTTTTT.

This clonotype occurred many times. The chain combines TRBV24-1 with TRBJ2-2, with D unclear. CDR3 length: 14 residues. Germline CDR1 reads KGHDR; CDR2 reads SFDVKD. Trimming took off 2 bases at V and 7 bases at J, with 10 bases between the two ends. In nucleotides, the CDR3 is TGTGCCACCAGTGATTCCCTCGGCGGCGGGGAGCTGTTTTTT. Translation: CATSDSLGGGELFF.

This clonotype appeared many times. This chain connects TRBV21-1 to TRBJ1-1; the listed D gene, TRBD1, was not tested against the DNA. TRBV21-1 is assigned pseudogene status. The CDR3 has 15 amino acids. The CDR3: CASSRGDRPLSEAFF. CDR3 nucleotide sequence: TGTGCCAGCAGCAGGGGAGACAGGCCGTTATCTGAAGCTTTCTTT.

This clonotype was seen only a few times. The chain joins TRBV2 to TRBJ1-3; D perhaps matches TRBD1 (5 bases). Germline V CDR1 and CDR2: SNHLY, FYNNEI. Deletions cut 1 base from V and 0 bases from J, with 22 bases between. CDR3 length: 20 residues. CDR3 sequence reads: CASSEGNRDVWSYSGNTIYF. For the CDR3, the DNA is TGTGCCAGCAGTGAAGGAAATCGGGACGTATGGTCTTACTCTGGAAACACCATATATTTT.

This clonotype was found many times. The gene calls are TRBV9 and TRBJ2-1; D gene ambiguous. The germline V gene encodes CDR1 SGDLS and CDR2 YYNGEE. Trimming stripped 5 bases from V and 2 bases from J, with 8 bases between. This CDR3 contains 13 residues. CDR3 sequence: CASSSGPYNEQFF. The DNA of the CDR3 is TGTGCCAGCAGTTCCGGCCCCTACAATGAGCAGTTCTTC.

In its sample, this clonotype was seen many times. V and J are TRBV18 and TRBJ1-2; perhaps TRBD1 as D (5 bases). Per the germline V gene, CDR1 is KGHSH and CDR2 is LQKENI. Between the trimmed V and J ends, which lost 3 bases and 6 bases, there was a span of 11 bases. The CDR3 loop spans 13 amino acids. CDR3 bases: TGTGCCAGCTCACCGGAACAGGACCATGGCTACACCTTC. Translated: CASSPEQDHGYTF.

Ten or more counts support this clonotype. The genes are TRBV20-1 and TRBJ2-4; D is undetermined. The CDR3 runs 11 residues. CDR1 DFQATT and CDR2 SNEGSKA come from the germline V gene (reference sequence). V was pared by 7 bases and J by 6 bases, with 10 bases between. CDR3 in amino acids: CSVVGRNIQYF. CDR3 nucleotides: TGCAGTGTAGTAGGGCGAAACATTCAGTACTTC.

Many counts were recorded for this clonotype. The CDR3, as DNA: TGTGCCAGCAGCTTAAGGGACCGGGACAATCAGCCCCAGCATTTT. It translates to CASSLRDRDNQPQHF. The chain joins TRBV7-2 to TRBJ1-5; a possible D gene is TRBD1 (5 bases). The CDR3 has 15 residues. Germline loops: CDR1 SGHTA, CDR2 FQGNSA. Trimming pared 2 bases from V and 3 bases from J, leaving 11 bases between.

In the case of this clonotype: A read error may account for a junction end that differs from germline. J is TRBJ2-3 and V is TRBV20-1, with D possibly TRBD2 on 6 matching bases. The germline CDR1 and CDR2 sequences are DFQATT and SNEGSKA (reference sequence). The CDR3 extends over 15 amino acids. The CDR3 DNA reads as TGCAGTGCTATAGAGGACAAAACTAGCACAGATGCGCAGTATTTT. Residues: CSAIEDKTSTDAQYF.

The rearrangement links TRBV5-1 to TRBJ2-5, with TRBD2 matching 12 bases. CDR1 is SGHRS and CDR2 is YFSETQ in the germline V gene. The V gene end was trimmed by 0 bases and the J gene end by 1 base; junction bases not matched to a gene: 4. The CDR3 runs 17 residues. The CDR3 sequence is CASSLGLAGALQETQYF. The CDR3 nucleotides read TGCGCCAGCAGCTTGGGACTAGCGGGAGCGCTCCAAGAGACCCAGTACTTC.